This T cell receptor beta chain was found in a study of post-analysis software for immune sequencing data. Study in general: Patients with relapsing-remitting, secondary progressive and progressive-relapsing multiple sclerosis courses were all represented.

Carried by the TCR beta cDNA libraries were unique molecular identifiers. Input populations of roughly 0.85 to 11 million T cells gave rise to approximately 480,000 cDNA molecules. One entry per CDR3 protein, called by TCRdb with MiXCR from the PCR reads. The sample consists of hundreds of thousands of distinct CDR3 sequences, around 40% of them appearing once. Germline-derived CDR1 and CDR2 are LGHDT and YNNKEL (reference sequence). The CDR3 has 11 residues. This clonotype was detected many times. Its antigen remains unknown. Relative to the germline gene, one junction end is altered; a read error may explain this. Findings and caveats of the study: There were roughly 5 TRBV segments more frequent in patients than controls, and TRBV5-6, TRBV5-1 and TRBV20-1 were among them. Under the F measure, samples that were prepared in one batch clustered strongly together. Compared against controls, patients with multiple sclerosis displayed significantly lower normalized Chao1 diversity.

V gene TRBV3-1 combines with J gene TRBJ2-5; D is ambiguous. Source material: blood. This clonotype originated in a girl aged 10 to 17 with multiple sclerosis. CDR3 coding DNA: TGCGCCAGCAGCCAAGAAGAGACCCAGTACTTC. It codes for CASSQEETQYF.